This T cell receptor (beta chain) was captured by sequencing in a study of blood T cells in healthy people across ages. Staff drew ten milliliters of peripheral blood from each donor. The CDR3 loop spans 14 amino acids. Trimming stripped 6 bases from V and 0 bases from J, with 13 bases between. Germline CDR1 reads SGDLS; CDR2 reads YYNGEE. Through a sample-barcoded 5' primer and a J-beta primer mix, a second PCR was run for roughly 7 to 11 cycles. Using its own MiXCR run on the 5' RACE reads, TCRdb lists one record per CDR3 protein. The table lists around 800,000 distinct CDR3 sequences, about 62% of them singletons.

Sequenced material: blood. This receptor was obtained from a young man in good health. The rearrangement links TRBV9 to TRBJ2-7; D is perhaps TRBD1 or TRBD2 (5 bases each). The CDR3 bases are TGTGCCAGCAACCCCGGGACCGACTCCTACGAGCAGTACTTC. Its translation is CASNPGTDSYEQYF.